This section outlines one T cell receptor beta chain sequence together with its context. Antigen: not known. Germline V gives CDR1 MNHEY, CDR2 SVGAGI. Losses at the gene ends were 4 bases for V and 3 bases for J; bases not matched to a gene: 7. The CDR3 is made up of 16 amino acids. The data stem from a study of chemoradiotherapy in HPV16-positive cancers. Sequencing was performed with immunoSEQ multiplex PCR; in TCRdb, only in-frame clones are kept and a portion is missing. This sample has tens of thousands of clones, with around 94% found just once. Study results and limitations: The functional HPV-specific definition rests on just a couple of HPV16-positive patients.

V and J are TRBV6-5 and TRBJ2-3; TRBD1 matches 10 bases. This TCR was recovered from a human donor with HPV-associated anogenital cancer. Here the sequenced sample was blood, taken from a patient who underwent chemoradiotherapy. The CDR3 nucleotides are TGTGCCAGCAGTTTCACCGGGACAGGGGATACAGATACGCAGTATTTT. The encoded protein is CASSFTGTGDTDTQYF.